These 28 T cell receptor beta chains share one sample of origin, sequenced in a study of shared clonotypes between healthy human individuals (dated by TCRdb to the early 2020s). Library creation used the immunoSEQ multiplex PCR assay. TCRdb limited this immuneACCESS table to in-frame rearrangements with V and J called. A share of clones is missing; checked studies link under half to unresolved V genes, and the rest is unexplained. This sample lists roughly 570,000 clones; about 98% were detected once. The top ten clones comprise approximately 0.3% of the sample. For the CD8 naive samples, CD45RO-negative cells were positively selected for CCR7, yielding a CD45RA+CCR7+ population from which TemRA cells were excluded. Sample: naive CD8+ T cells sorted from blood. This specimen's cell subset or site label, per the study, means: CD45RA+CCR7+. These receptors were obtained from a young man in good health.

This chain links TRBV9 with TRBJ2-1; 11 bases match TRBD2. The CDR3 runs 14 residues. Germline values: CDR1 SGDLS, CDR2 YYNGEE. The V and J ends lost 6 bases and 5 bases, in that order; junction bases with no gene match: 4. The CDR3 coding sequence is TGTGCCAGCACCCGACTAGCGGGGAACAATGAGCAGTTCTTC. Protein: CASTRLAGNNEQFF.

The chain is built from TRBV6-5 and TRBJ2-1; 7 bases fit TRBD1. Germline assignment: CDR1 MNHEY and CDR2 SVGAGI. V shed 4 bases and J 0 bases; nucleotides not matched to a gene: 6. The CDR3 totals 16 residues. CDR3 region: CASSSDRDSSYNEQFF. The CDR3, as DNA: TGTGCCAGCAGTTCGGACCGGGACAGCTCCTACAATGAGCAGTTCTTC.

DNA for the CDR3: TGCAGTGCCATTGACAGTAGCGAGCAGTACTTC. As protein: CSAIDSSEQYF. V usage is TRBV20-1 and J usage is TRBJ2-7, with TRBD1 as a possible D gene (5 bases). The CDR3 is made up of 11 amino acids. Trimming pared 6 bases from V and 6 bases from J, leaving 12 bases between. CDR1 is DFQATT, CDR2 SNEGSKA, per germline (reference sequence).

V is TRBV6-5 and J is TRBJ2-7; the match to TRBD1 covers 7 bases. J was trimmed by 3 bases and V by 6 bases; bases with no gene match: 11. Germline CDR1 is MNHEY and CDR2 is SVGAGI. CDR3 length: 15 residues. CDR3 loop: CASSPDRASSYEQYF. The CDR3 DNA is TGTGCCAGCAGCCCAGACAGGGCATCCAGCTACGAGCAGTACTTC.

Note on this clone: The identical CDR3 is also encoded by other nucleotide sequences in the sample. CDR3 sequence: CASSQGGSYNEQFF. Here the CDR3 DNA reads TGTGCCAGCAGCCAGGGAGGGTCCTACAATGAGCAGTTCTTC. The chain couples TRBV4-2 to TRBJ2-1; TRBD2 matches 7 bases. The V gene end was trimmed by 3 bases and the J gene end by 1 base; junction bases not matched to a gene: 0. The CDR3 is 14 amino acids. Germline values: CDR1 LGHNA, CDR2 YNFKEQ.

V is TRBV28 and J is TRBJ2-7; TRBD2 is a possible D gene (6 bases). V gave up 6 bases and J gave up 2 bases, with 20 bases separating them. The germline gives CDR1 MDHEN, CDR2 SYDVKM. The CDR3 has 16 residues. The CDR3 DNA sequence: TGTGCCAGCAGACCAACCCGGGACTCGGTTACCTACGAGCAGTACTTC. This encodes CASRPTRDSVTYEQYF.

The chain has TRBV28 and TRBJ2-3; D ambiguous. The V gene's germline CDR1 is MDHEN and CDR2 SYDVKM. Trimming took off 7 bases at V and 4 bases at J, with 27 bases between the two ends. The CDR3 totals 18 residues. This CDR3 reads CASKSVGLSFPGPDTQYF. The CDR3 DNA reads TGTGCCAGCAAGTCCGTGGGTTTGTCCTTTCCTGGCCCAGATACGCAGTATTTT.

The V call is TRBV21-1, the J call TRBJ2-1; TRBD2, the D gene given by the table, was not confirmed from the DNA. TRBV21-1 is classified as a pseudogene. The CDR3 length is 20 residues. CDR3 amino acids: CASSNLAGGPSGFSYNEQFF. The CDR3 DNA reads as TGTGCCAGCAGCAACCTAGCGGGAGGGCCCTCGGGGTTCTCCTACAATGAGCAGTTCTTC.

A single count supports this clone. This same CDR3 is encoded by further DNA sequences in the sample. CDR3 coding DNA: TGTGCCAGCAGCCCAACAGGGGGGCTAGGCTATGGCTACACCTTC. Translating it yields CASSPTGGLGYGYTF. J is TRBJ1-2 and V is TRBV6-5, with 8 nucleotides matching TRBD1. V lost 6 bases to trimming and J lost 4 bases; unmatched junction nucleotides: 10. Germline assignment: CDR1 MNHEY and CDR2 SVGAGI. This CDR3 contains 15 residues.

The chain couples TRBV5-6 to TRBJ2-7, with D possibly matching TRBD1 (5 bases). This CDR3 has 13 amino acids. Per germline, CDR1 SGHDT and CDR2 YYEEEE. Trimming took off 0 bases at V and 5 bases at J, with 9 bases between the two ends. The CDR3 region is CASSLAGPNEQYF. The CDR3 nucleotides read TGTGCCAGCAGCTTGGCAGGGCCCAACGAGCAGTACTTC.

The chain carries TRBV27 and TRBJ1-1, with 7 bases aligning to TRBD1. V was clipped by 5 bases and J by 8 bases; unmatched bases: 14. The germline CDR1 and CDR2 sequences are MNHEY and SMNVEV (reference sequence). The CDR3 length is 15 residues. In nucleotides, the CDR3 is TGTGCCAGCAGTGCCTCGGGACAGTCGGGGATGGAAGCTTTCTTT. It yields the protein CASSASGQSGMEAFF.

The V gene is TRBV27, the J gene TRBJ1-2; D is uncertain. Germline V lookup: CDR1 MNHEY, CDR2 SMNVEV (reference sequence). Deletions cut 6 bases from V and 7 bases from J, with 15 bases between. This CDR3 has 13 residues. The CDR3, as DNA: TGTGCCAGCAGCCCGGCCGGGGAAGGTGGCTACACCTTC. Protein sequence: CASSPAGEGGYTF.

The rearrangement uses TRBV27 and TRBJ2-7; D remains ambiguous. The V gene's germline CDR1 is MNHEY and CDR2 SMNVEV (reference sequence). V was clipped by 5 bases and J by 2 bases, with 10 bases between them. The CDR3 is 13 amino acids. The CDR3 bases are TGTGCCAGCAGTCCACCCCTTCCCTACGAGCAGTACTTC. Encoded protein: CASSPPLPYEQYF.

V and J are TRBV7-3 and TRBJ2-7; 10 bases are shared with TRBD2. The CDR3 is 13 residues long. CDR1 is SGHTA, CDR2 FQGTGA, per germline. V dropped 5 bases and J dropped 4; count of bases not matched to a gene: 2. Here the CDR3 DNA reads TGTGCCAGCAGCGCGGGACTAGCGTACGAGCAGTACTTC. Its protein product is CASSAGLAYEQYF.

The CDR3 loop reads CASGPNTLRMEKLFF. For the CDR3, the DNA is TGTGCCAGCGGCCCAAACACCCTAAGGATGGAAAAACTGTTTTTT. J is TRBJ1-4 and V is TRBV27; D unresolved. The CDR3 contains 15 residues. Deletions cut 8 bases from V and 8 bases from J, with 21 bases between. Looked up from germline, CDR1 is MNHEY and CDR2 is SMNVEV (reference sequence).

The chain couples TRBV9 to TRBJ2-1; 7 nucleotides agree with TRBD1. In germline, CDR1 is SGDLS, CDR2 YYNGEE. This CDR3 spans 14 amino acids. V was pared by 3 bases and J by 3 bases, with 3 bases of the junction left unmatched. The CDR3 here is CASSDGDSYNEQFF. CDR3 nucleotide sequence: TGTGCCAGCAGCGACGGGGACAGCTACAATGAGCAGTTCTTC.

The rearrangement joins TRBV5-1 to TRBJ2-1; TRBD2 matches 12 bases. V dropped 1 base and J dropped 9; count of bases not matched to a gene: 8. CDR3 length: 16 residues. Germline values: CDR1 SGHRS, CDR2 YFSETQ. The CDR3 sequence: CASSLIVLAGGGEQFF. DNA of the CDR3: TGCGCCAGCAGCTTGATAGTACTAGCGGGAGGCGGTGAGCAGTTCTTC. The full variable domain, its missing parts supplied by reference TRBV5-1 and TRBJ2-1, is KAGVTQTPRYLIKTRGQQVTLSCSPISGHRSVSWYQQTPGQGLQFLFEYFSETQRNKGNFPGRFSGRQFSNSRSEMNVSTLELGDSALYLCASSLIVLAGGGEQFFGPGTRLTVL.

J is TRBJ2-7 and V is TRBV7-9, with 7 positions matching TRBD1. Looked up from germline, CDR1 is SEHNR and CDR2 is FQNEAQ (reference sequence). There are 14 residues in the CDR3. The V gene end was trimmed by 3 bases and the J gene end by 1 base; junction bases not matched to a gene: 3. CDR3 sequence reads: CASSFTGESYEQYF. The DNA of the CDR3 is TGTGCCAGCAGCTTTACAGGGGAATCCTACGAGCAGTACTTC.

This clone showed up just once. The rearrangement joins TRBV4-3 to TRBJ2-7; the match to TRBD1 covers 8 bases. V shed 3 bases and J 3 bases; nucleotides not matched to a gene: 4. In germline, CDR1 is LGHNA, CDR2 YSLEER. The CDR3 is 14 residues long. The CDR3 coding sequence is TGCGCCAGCAGCCACGGGACAGGCAGCTACGAGCAGTACTTC. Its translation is CASSHGTGSYEQYF.

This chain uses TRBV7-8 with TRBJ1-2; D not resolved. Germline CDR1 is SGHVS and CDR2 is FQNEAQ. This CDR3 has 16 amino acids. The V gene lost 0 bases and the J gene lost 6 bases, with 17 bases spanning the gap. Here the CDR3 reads CASSLAPGRDLDGYTF. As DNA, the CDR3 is TGTGCCAGCAGCTTAGCCCCCGGGAGAGATTTGGATGGCTACACCTTC.

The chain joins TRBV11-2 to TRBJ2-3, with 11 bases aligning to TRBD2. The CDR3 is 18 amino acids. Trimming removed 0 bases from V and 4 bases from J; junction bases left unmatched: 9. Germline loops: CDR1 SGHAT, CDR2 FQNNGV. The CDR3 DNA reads TGTGCCAGCAGCTTAGACCCCTTGACTAGCGGGATTCCAGATACGCAGTATTTT. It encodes CASSLDPLTSGIPDTQYF.

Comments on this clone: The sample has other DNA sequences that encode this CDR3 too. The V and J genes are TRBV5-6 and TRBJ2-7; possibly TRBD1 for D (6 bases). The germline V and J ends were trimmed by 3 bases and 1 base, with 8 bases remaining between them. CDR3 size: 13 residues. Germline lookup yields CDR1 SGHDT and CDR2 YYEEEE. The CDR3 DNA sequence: TGTGCCAGCAGCTCGGACAGTTCCTACGAGCAGTACTTC. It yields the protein CASSSDSSYEQYF.

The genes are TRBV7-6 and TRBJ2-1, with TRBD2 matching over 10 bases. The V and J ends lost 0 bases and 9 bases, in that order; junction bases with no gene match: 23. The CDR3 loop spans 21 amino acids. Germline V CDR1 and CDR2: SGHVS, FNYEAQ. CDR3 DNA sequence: TGTGCCAGCAGCTTAGCGTGGCGACAGGGCAGTCGAAGCGGGAGGGCCGGTGAGCAGTTCTTC. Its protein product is CASSLAWRQGSRSGRAGEQFF.

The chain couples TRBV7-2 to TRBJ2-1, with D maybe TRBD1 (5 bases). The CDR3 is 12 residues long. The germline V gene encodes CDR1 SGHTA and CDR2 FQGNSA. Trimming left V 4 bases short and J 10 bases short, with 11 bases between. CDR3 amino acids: CASSSGLLEQFF. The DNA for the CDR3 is TGTGCCAGCAGCTCAGGGCTGTTGGAGCAGTTCTTC.

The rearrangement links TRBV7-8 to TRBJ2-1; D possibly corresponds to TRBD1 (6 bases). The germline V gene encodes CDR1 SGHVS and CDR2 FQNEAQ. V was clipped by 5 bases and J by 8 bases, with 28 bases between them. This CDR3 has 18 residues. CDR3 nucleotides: TGTGCCAGCAGCCGGACAGCTTCAACTAGTATCCACCTCGATGAGCAGTTCTTC. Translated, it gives CASSRTASTSIHLDEQFF.

CDR3 region: CASSIAGGPPSEQFF. The CDR3 bases are TGTGCCAGTAGTATTGCGGGAGGGCCACCGAGTGAGCAGTTCTTC. The chain joins TRBV19 to TRBJ2-1; 9 bases are shared with TRBD2. The CDR3 sequence is 15 residues long. Germline CDR1 and CDR2: LNHDA and SQIVND (reference sequence). J gave up 9 bases and V 3 bases, and 9 bases lay outside the gene matches.

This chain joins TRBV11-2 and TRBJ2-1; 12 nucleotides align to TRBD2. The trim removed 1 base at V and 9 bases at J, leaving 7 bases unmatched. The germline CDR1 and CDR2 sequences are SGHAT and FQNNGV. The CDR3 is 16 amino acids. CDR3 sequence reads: CASSLVLGLAGSEQFF. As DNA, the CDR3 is TGTGCCAGCAGCTTAGTTCTAGGACTAGCGGGATCTGAGCAGTTCTTC.

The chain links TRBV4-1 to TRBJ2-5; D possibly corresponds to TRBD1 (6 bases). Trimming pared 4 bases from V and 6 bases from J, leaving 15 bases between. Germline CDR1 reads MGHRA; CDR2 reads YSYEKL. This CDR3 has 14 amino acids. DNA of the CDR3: TGCGCCAGCAGCCTCGGACAGTTAGAGAAGACCCAGTACTTC. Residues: CASSLGQLEKTQYF.